The 18 T cell receptor beta chains in this list originate from one sample, sequenced in a study of shared clonotypes between healthy human individuals. Terminally differentiated effector memory CD45RA+ cells were excluded by CCR7 positive selection of CD45RO-negative cells. The repertoire was sequenced with immunoSEQ multiplex PCR; TCRdb's copy has only in-frame clones and lacks some. This table holds about 600,000 clones, 95% to 98% found once. The source material was naive CD8+ T cells sorted from blood. Receptors originate from a young man in good health.

The chain joins TRBV7-8 to TRBJ2-7, with 14 bases lining up with TRBD2. The CDR3 is made up of 16 amino acids. Germline V gene sequence: CDR1 SGHVS, CDR2 FQNEAQ. V lost 5 bases, J lost 4 bases, and 7 bases stayed unmatched. CDR3 coding DNA: TGTGCCAGCAGCGGAGGGACTAGCGGGAGTGTTTACGAGCAGTACTTC. This sequence encodes CASSGGTSGSVYEQYF.

This chain joins TRBV10-1 and TRBJ2-3; no clear D gene. Germline lookup yields CDR1 WNHNN and CDR2 SYGVQD (reference sequence). CDR3 size: 14 residues. V was clipped by 5 bases and J by 1 base, with 10 bases between them. Here the CDR3 reads CASSPVAGTDTQYF. CDR3 nucleotides: TGCGCCAGCAGTCCGGTGGCAGGCACAGATACGCAGTATTTT.

J is TRBJ2-1 and V is TRBV2; D not resolved. V lost 6 bases to trimming and J lost 8 bases, with 5 bases between them. The CDR3 runs 10 residues. CDR1 and CDR2 from the germline V gene are SNHLY and FYNNEI. The CDR3 DNA sequence: TGTGCCAGCAGGGGATATGAGCAGTTCTTC. This translates into CASRGYEQFF.

This clone came up once. This chain connects TRBV6-5 to TRBJ2-2, with a tentative D call TRBD1 (6 bases). CDR3 length equals 15 residues. Germline CDR1 is MNHEY and CDR2 is SVGAGI. With 2 bases removed from V and 5 bases from J, the gap between germline ends came to 12 bases. CDR3 sequence: CASSYGQGLTGELFF. CDR3 bases: TGTGCCAGCAGTTACGGGCAGGGGCTGACCGGGGAGCTGTTTTTT.

The chain is built from TRBV7-8 and TRBJ2-7, with 10 bases matching TRBD2. CDR3 size: 16 residues. The ends lost 0 bases at V and 1 base at J; junction bases unmatched: 3. Germline V gene lookup returns CDR1 SGHVS and CDR2 FQNEAQ. CDR3 sequence reads: CASSLALLAGSYEQYF. As DNA, the CDR3 is TGTGCCAGCAGCTTAGCCCTACTAGCGGGGTCCTACGAGCAGTACTTC.

The V and J genes are TRBV29-1 and TRBJ1-3, with a possible D match to TRBD1 (5 bases). Trimming stripped 5 bases from V and 0 bases from J, with 11 bases between. CDR1 is SQVTM and CDR2 is ANQGSEA in the germline V gene. The CDR3 has 14 residues. CDR3 sequence (DNA): TGCAGCGTTAGACAGTCGAGCTCTGGAAACACCATATATTTT. This codes for CSVRQSSSGNTIYF. The full variable domain, completed using reference TRBV29-1 and TRBJ1-3, is SAVISQKPSRDICQRGTSLTIQCQVDSQVTMMFWYRQQPGQSLTLIATANQGSEATYESGFVIDKFPISRPNLTFSTLTVSNMSPEDSSIYLCSVRQSSSGNTIYFGEGSWLTVV.

The chain has TRBV4-1 and TRBJ2-3; D is unresolved. V lost 0 bases, J lost 4 bases, and 14 bases lay in between. Per germline, CDR1 MGHRA and CDR2 YSYEKL. CDR3 length: 16 residues. The CDR3, as DNA: TGCGCCAGCAGCCAAGATCCTCAAGGAAGGCCAGATACGCAGTATTTT. Amino acid sequence: CASSQDPQGRPDTQYF.

CDR3 nucleotide sequence: TGTGCCAGCACCGCCGTCGGAGTGGGCTCCTACGAGCAGTACTTC. Translated: CASTAVGVGSYEQYF. The chain is built from TRBV11-2 and TRBJ2-7, with D unclear. The germline gives CDR1 SGHAT, CDR2 FQNNGV. This CDR3 has 15 amino acids. Trimming removed 7 bases at V and 0 bases at J, with 16 bases between. Complete variable domain (other parts from reference TRBV11-2 and TRBJ2-7): EAGVAQSPRYKIIEKRQSVAFWCNPISGHATLYWYQQILGQGPKLLIQFQNNGVVDDSQLPKDRFSAERLKGVDSTLKIQPAKLEDSAVYLCASTAVGVGSYEQYFGPGTRLTVT.

This clone was picked up one time. V is TRBV10-3 and J is TRBJ2-7; perhaps TRBD1 as D (6 bases). Trimming removed 3 bases from V and 6 bases from J, with 12 bases in between. Germline V lookup: CDR1 ENHRY, CDR2 SYGVKD. The CDR3 contains 13 residues. CDR3 region: CAISDNRVGEQYF. CDR3 DNA sequence: TGTGCCATCAGTGACAACAGGGTTGGCGAGCAGTACTTC.

A remark on this clone: This CDR3 is also generated by other DNA sequences in the sample. The J gene is TRBJ1-5, the V gene TRBV27; the D gene is possibly TRBD1 (5 bases). The germline V gene has CDR1 MNHEY and CDR2 SMNVEV (reference sequence). V lost 3 bases and J lost 5, with 8 bases in between. The CDR3 is 13 amino acids. This CDR3 is CASSLGGDQPQHF. The CDR3 DNA reads TGTGCCAGCAGTTTGGGGGGGGATCAGCCCCAGCATTTT.

This rearrangement joins TRBV4-3 to TRBJ2-1; tentative D call: TRBD2 (5 bases). Trimming cost V 4 bases and J 0 bases, with 16 bases left between them. Germline CDR1 LGHNA, CDR2 YSLEER. This CDR3 has 17 amino acids. The CDR3 loop reads CASSPKGALSSYNEQFF. The DNA of the CDR3 is TGCGCCAGCAGCCCTAAGGGAGCCCTGAGCTCCTACAATGAGCAGTTCTTC.

This chain uses TRBV29-1 with TRBJ2-1; perhaps D is TRBD1 or TRBD2 (5 bases each). V dropped 5 bases and J dropped 6 bases, with 17 bases sitting between them. Germline assignment: CDR1 SQVTM and CDR2 ANQGSEA. The CDR3 consists of 14 residues. CDR3 residues: CSVYPAGAGNEQFF. The CDR3 DNA follows: TGCAGCGTTTATCCCGCCGGGGCGGGCAATGAGCAGTTCTTC.

This chain uses TRBV15 with TRBJ2-7; TRBD1 matches 7 bases. Germline V gene data show CDR1 as LNHNV and CDR2 as YYDKDF (reference sequence). V trimming: 4 bases; J trimming: 1 base; junction bases outside the gene matches: 4. CDR3 length: 14 amino acids. The DNA of the CDR3 is TGTGCCACCAGCACGACAGGGTTGTCCTACGAGCAGTACTTC. Protein product: CATSTTGLSYEQYF.

V gene TRBV5-5 combines with J gene TRBJ2-7; D might be TRBD1 (6 bases). The germline gives CDR1 SGHKS, CDR2 YYEKEE (reference sequence). Trimming removed 0 bases from V and 0 bases from J, with 10 bases in between. CDR3 length: 15 amino acids. CDR3 bases: TGTGCCAGCAGCTTGGAGGGGGACATCTCCTACGAGCAGTACTTC. Translation gives CASSLEGDISYEQYF.

The chain employs TRBV28 and TRBJ2-1; 7 nucleotides align to TRBD1. The length of the CDR3 is 18 residues. Germline values: CDR1 MDHEN, CDR2 SYDVKM. Trimming took 5 bases from V and 4 from J; bases not matched to a gene: 17. The CDR3 loop is CASSLELLTGESYNEQFF. Written as DNA, the CDR3 is TGTGCCAGCAGTCTCGAGCTACTAACAGGGGAATCGTACAATGAGCAGTTCTTC.

This rearrangement joins TRBV7-2 to TRBJ2-7; D is perhaps TRBD1 (6 bases). The CDR3 has 14 residues. V shed 5 bases and J shed 4 bases, with 15 bases lying between them. Looked up from germline, CDR1 is SGHTA and CDR2 is FQGNSA. DNA of the CDR3: TGTGCCAGCAGCCCTGGACAGATCACGTACGAGCAGTACTTC. Translation: CASSPGQITYEQYF.

The chain recombines TRBV29-1 with TRBJ2-2; 10 bases map to TRBD1. The ends lost 1 base at V and 5 bases at J; junction bases unmatched: 1. Germline V lookup: CDR1 SQVTM, CDR2 ANQGSEA. This CDR3 comprises 14 residues. This CDR3 is CSVEGQGATGELFF. The DNA of the CDR3 is TGCAGCGTTGAAGGACAGGGGGCGACCGGGGAGCTGTTTTTT.

The J gene is TRBJ2-5, the V gene TRBV5-1, with TRBD1 matching over 8 bases. The CDR3 consists of 14 residues. Germline loops: CDR1 SGHRS, CDR2 YFSETQ. V lost 5 bases and J lost 5; bases outside the gene matches: 8. CDR3 residues: CASRQTGGSETQYF. The CDR3 DNA sequence: TGCGCCAGCAGACAAACAGGGGGTAGTGAGACCCAGTACTTC.